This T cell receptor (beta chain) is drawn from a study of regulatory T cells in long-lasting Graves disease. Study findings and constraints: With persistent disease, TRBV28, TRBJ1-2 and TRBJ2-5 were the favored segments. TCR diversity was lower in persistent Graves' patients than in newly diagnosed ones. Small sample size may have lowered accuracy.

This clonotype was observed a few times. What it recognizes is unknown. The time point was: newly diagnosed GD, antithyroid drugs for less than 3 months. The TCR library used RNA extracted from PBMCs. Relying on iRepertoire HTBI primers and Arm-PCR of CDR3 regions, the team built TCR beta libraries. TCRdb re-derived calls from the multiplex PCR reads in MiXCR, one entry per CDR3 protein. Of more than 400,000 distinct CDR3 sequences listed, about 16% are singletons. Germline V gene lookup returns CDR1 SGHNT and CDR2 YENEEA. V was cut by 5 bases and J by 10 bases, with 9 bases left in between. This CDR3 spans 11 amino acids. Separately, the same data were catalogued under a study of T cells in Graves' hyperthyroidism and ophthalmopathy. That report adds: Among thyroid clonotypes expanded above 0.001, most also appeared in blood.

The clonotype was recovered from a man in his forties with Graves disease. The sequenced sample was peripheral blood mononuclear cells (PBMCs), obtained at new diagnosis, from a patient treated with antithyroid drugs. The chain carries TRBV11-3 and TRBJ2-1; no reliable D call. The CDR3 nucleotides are TGTGCCAGCAGCGACGCCTACGAGCAGTTCTTC. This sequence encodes CASSDAYEQFF. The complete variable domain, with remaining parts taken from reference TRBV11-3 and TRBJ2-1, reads EAGVVQSPRYKIIEKKQPVAFWCNPISGHNTLYWYLQNLGQGPELLIRYENEEAVDDSQLPKDRFSAERLKGVDSTLKIQPAELGDSAVYLCASSDAYEQFFGPGTRLTVL.